The clone carrying this T cell receptor beta chain was picked up many times. Its matching antigen is unknown. Each CDR3 protein gets one entry after TCRdb re-called the 5' RACE reads with MiXCR. The top ten hold 4.5% to 6% of the sample, which has 150,000 to 200,000 distinct CDR3 sequences, roughly 34% seen once. This specimen comes from a study of CD8 T cells in ankylosing spondylitis. Trimming cost V 6 bases and J 9 bases; bases outside gene matches: 11. The CDR3 totals 15 residues. The V gene's germline CDR1 is DFQATT and CDR2 SNEGSKA (reference sequence). Whole-study results and caveats: Earlier authors reported some of these motif variants in reactive arthritis synovial fluid and blood. CD8+ disease-linked clones were present at relatively low frequencies in blood. Ankylosing spondylitis blood seemed to carry a telltale TCR beta motif made of several highly homologous variants.

The rearrangement uses TRBV20-1 and TRBJ2-5, with TRBD2 matching 15 bases. This receptor was identified in a male donor with ankylosing spondylitis. Input material: synovial fluid, either unsorted or a sorted T cell fraction (not recorded which). CDR3: CSASKGLAGGGAQYF. The CDR3 DNA reads as TGCAGTGCGTCGAAGGGACTAGCGGGAGGAGGCGCCCAGTACTTC.